The 28 T cell receptor beta chains reported below all come from one sample, sequenced in a study of CD8 T cells in Susac syndrome (dated by TCRdb to 2018 to 2020). Libraries were constructed by the immunoSEQ multiplex PCR assay. RNA was extracted with the RNeasy kit and about 0.45 to 1 ug was reverse transcribed using random hexamers. The public reads were reanalyzed by TCRdb: fastp trimming at Q25, MiXCR alignment, in-frame beta chains only. Each CDR3 protein appears once, grouped with its most common genes and DNA. Here the sample has approximately 110,000 distinct CDR3 sequences; over 85% occur a single time. The ten biggest clones cover roughly 0.087% of the sample. The sequenced sample consisted of CD4+ T cells from PBMCs. All receptors derive from a human donor in good health.

This chain connects TRBV12-3 or TRBV12-4 to TRBJ2-5; D is unclear. This CDR3 comprises 13 residues. The ends were cut back, 3 bases at V and 0 bases at J, with 5 bases in the middle. The CDR3 bases are TGTGCCAGCAGTTTCCCAAACCAAGAGACCCAGTACTTC. Protein sequence: CASSFPNQETQYF.

The rearrangement joins TRBV29-1 to TRBJ2-2; 13 nucleotides match TRBD2. Germline lookup yields CDR1 SQVTM and CDR2 ANQGSEA. Trimming cost V 7 bases and J 1 base; bases outside gene matches: 9. This CDR3 has 17 amino acids. As DNA, the CDR3 is TGCAGCGCTTCGGGGACTAGCGGGGTAATGAACACCGGGGAGCTGTTTTTT. Translation gives CSASGTSGVMNTGELFF.

The chain has TRBV5-6 and TRBJ2-5; 7 positions agree with TRBD2. J lost 5 bases, V lost 0 bases, and 13 bases had no gene match. The CDR3 loop spans 17 amino acids. The V gene's germline CDR1 is SGHDT and CDR2 YYEEEE. CDR3 sequence reads: CASSLAGGAGQGETQYF. The DNA of the CDR3 is TGTGCCAGCAGCTTGGCGGGGGGAGCGGGGCAAGGGGAGACCCAGTACTTC.

CDR3 sequence: CASGQPYLTQYF. DNA for the CDR3: TGTGCCAGCGGCCAGCCCTATCTGACCCAGTACTTC. The chain has TRBV6-2 or TRBV6-3 and TRBJ2-5; D remains unclear. Trimming stripped 8 bases from V and 7 bases from J, with 14 bases between. The CDR3 has 12 residues. In germline, CDR1 is MNHEY, CDR2 SVGEGT.

The chain recombines TRBV20-1 with TRBJ2-3; TRBD2 matches at 9 bases. Germline V gene sequence: CDR1 DFQATT, CDR2 SNEGSKA (reference sequence). The length of the CDR3 is 13 residues. With 5 bases clipped from V and 5 bases from J, the junction kept 5 bases outside the gene matches. CDR3 DNA: TGCAGTGCTCAGCGGGAGGCACGAGATACGCAGTATTTT. Translated: CSAQREARDTQYF.

The CDR3 sequence is CATSATGDQPQHF. The CDR3 bases are TGTGCCACCAGTGCCACAGGAGATCAGCCCCAGCATTTT. The chain couples TRBV24-1 to TRBJ1-5; the D gene is possibly TRBD1 (5 bases). Trimming took off 5 bases at V and 5 bases at J, with 9 bases between the two ends. Germline CDR1 reads KGHDR; CDR2 reads SFDVKD. The CDR3 is 13 amino acids.

V gene TRBV5-1 combines with J gene TRBJ2-7; weak D call: TRBD1 (5 bases). The CDR3 length is 14 residues. Trimming pared 7 bases from V and 4 bases from J, leaving 18 bases between. CDR1 and CDR2 from the germline V gene are SGHRS and YFSETQ. The CDR3 loop reads CASRRTPLEYEQYF. Written as DNA, the CDR3 is TGCGCCAGCCGCCGGACACCGCTTGAATACGAGCAGTACTTC.

The chain carries TRBV25-1 and TRBJ2-7; TRBD1 agrees at 8 bases. Germline values: CDR1 MGHDK, CDR2 SYGVNS. The J segment lost 2 bases and the V segment lost 3 bases, leaving 0 bases of the junction unmatched. The CDR3 loop spans 13 amino acids. This CDR3 is CASSDRGPYEQYF. The CDR3 region has the DNA TGTGCCAGCAGTGACAGGGGGCCCTACGAGCAGTACTTC.

The chain is built from TRBV5-4 and TRBJ2-7; a weak D match, TRBD2 (5 bases). This CDR3 is 13 amino acids long. The V gene lost 2 bases and the J gene lost 3 bases, with 9 bases spanning the gap. Germline-derived CDR1 and CDR2 are SGHNT and YYREEE (reference sequence). CDR3 bases: TGTGCCAGCAGCTTAGGAGGTCGCTACGAGCAGTACTTC. Its protein product is CASSLGGRYEQYF.

This chain joins TRBV15 and TRBJ1-1; D ambiguous. Germline CDR1 reads LNHNV; CDR2 reads YYDKDF (reference sequence). The CDR3 extends over 16 amino acids. V lost 3 bases, J lost 4 bases, and 18 bases lay in between. The CDR3 sequence is CATSSISGKAGTEAFF. CDR3 bases: TGTGCCACCAGCAGTATATCGGGCAAGGCGGGCACTGAAGCTTTCTTT.

This clonotype was observed once. The gene calls are TRBV12-3 or TRBV12-4 and TRBJ1-1; no firm D call. The CDR3 loop spans 14 amino acids. V shed 5 bases and J shed 5 bases, with 15 bases lying between them. This CDR3 reads CASSPQEKETEAFF. CDR3 nucleotides: TGTGCCAGCAGTCCTCAGGAGAAGGAAACTGAAGCTTTCTTT.

This clonotype was seen only a few times. The V call is TRBV11-2, the J call TRBJ1-1, with TRBD1 matching 7 bases. This CDR3 is built from 13 residues. Looked up from germline, CDR1 is SGHAT and CDR2 is FQNNGV. V lost 5 bases to trimming and J lost 4 bases; unmatched junction nucleotides: 4. CDR3 sequence: CASSAQGGTEAFF. The CDR3 nucleotides read TGTGCCAGCAGCGCCCAGGGGGGCACTGAAGCTTTCTTT.

The chain combines TRBV28 with TRBJ2-2, with D tentatively TRBD2 (6 bases). Deletions cut 11 bases from V and 0 bases from J, with 16 bases between. The CDR3 loop spans 15 amino acids. CDR1 MDHEN and CDR2 SYDVKM come from the germline V gene. This chain's CDR3 is CACGGTESNTGELFF. CDR3 in DNA: TGTGCCTGCGGCGGGACGGAGTCGAACACCGGGGAGCTGTTTTTT. Drawing the rest from reference TRBV28 and TRBJ2-2, the complete variable domain is DVKVTQSSRYLVKRTGEKVFLECVQDMDHENMFWYRQDPGLGLRLIYFSYDVKMKEKGDIPEGYSVSREKKERFSLILESASTNQTSMYLCACGGTESNTGELFFGEGSRLTVL.

The rearrangement joins TRBV29-1 to TRBJ1-5; D is ambiguous. CDR1 is SQVTM, CDR2 ANQGSEA, per germline. Trimming shortened V by 6 bases and J by 5 bases, and 14 bases separated the two germline ends. This CDR3 is 13 amino acids long. Here the CDR3 reads CSVGMAADQPQHF. The CDR3 DNA follows: TGCAGCGTGGGGATGGCAGCTGATCAGCCCCAGCATTTT.

The chain uses TRBV29-1 and TRBJ1-2, with D unresolved. With 5 bases removed from V and 4 bases from J, the gap between germline ends came to 20 bases. Germline V CDR1 and CDR2: SQVTM, ANQGSEA. The CDR3 consists of 15 residues. CDR3 sequence (DNA): TGCAGCGTTCGAAAGGCAGATACTTCCTCCTATGGCTACACCTTC. Residues: CSVRKADTSSYGYTF.

The gene calls are TRBV12-3 or TRBV12-4 and TRBJ2-3, with D possibly being TRBD2 (5 bases). CDR3 size: 14 residues. The V end was cut by 2 bases, the J end by 0 bases, with 6 bases between. The CDR3 reads CASSLSGSTDTQYF. The CDR3 DNA sequence: TGTGCCAGCAGTTTAAGCGGCAGCACAGATACGCAGTATTTT.

J is TRBJ2-1 and V is TRBV25-1; 10 bases agree with TRBD1. CDR1 MGHDK and CDR2 SYGVNS come from the germline V gene. With V trimmed by 4 bases and J by 2 bases, 5 bases remained unmatched. CDR3 length: 16 residues. The CDR3 bases are TGTGCCAGCAGTGCATCCGGGACAGGGGCCTACAATGAGCAGTTCTTC. It encodes CASSASGTGAYNEQFF. The complete variable domain, with remaining parts taken from reference TRBV25-1 and TRBJ2-1, reads EADIYQTPRYLVIGTGKKITLECSQTMGHDKMYWYQQDPGMELHLIHYSYGVNSTEKGDLSSESTVSRIRTEHFPLTLESARPSHTSQYLCASSASGTGAYNEQFFGPGTRLTVL.

This chain connects TRBV7-9 to TRBJ2-1, with 12 bases aligning to TRBD2. From germline, CDR1 is SEHNR and CDR2 FQNEAQ (reference sequence). The V and J ends lost 5 bases and 15 bases, in that order; junction bases with no gene match: 17. The CDR3 loop spans 16 amino acids. CDR3 protein: CASSPLSASGRADLFF. The CDR3 DNA reads TGTGCCAGCAGCCCCCTGTCGGCTAGCGGGAGGGCCGATCTGTTCTTC.

This chain uses TRBV4-3 with TRBJ2-2, with TRBD1 matching 8 bases. The germline V gene has CDR1 LGHNA and CDR2 YSLEER. V lost 3 bases to trimming and J lost 5 bases; unmatched junction nucleotides: 8. This CDR3 contains 16 residues. The CDR3 nucleotides read TGCGCCAGCAGCCAGACAGGGGCCCTGAAGACCGGGGAGCTGTTTTTT. Protein product: CASSQTGALKTGELFF.

This chain uses TRBV20-1 with TRBJ1-3; 7 positions match TRBD1. Germline-derived CDR1 and CDR2 are DFQATT and SNEGSKA (reference sequence). After removal of 4 bases from V and 4 bases from J, the junction contained 10 bases not matched to a gene. CDR3 length: 15 amino acids. The CDR3: CSATLGQSIGNTIYF. CDR3 coding DNA: TGCAGTGCTACCCTGGGACAGTCGATCGGAAACACCATATATTTT.

This chain joins TRBV4-1 and TRBJ2-7; 10 nucleotides agree with TRBD2. The CDR3 is 16 residues long. Germline values: CDR1 MGHRA, CDR2 YSYEKL. V trimming: 2 bases; J trimming: 2 bases; junction bases outside the gene matches: 6. CDR3 DNA: TGCGCCAGCAGCCAACTAGCGGGAGTGAACACCTACGAGCAGTACTTC. It codes for CASSQLAGVNTYEQYF.

The rearrangement joins TRBV2 to TRBJ1-1, with D perhaps matching TRBD1 (5 bases). The CDR3 consists of 16 residues. Germline lookup yields CDR1 SNHLY and CDR2 FYNNEI. Trimming took 11 bases from V and 4 from J, leaving 26 bases between them. The CDR3 loop is CAPPSDRGRGSTEAFF. The DNA of the CDR3 is TGTGCCCCTCCCTCAGACCGGGGGAGGGGCAGCACTGAAGCTTTCTTT.

The chain joins TRBV12-3 or TRBV12-4 to TRBJ2-3, with TRBD1 matching over 9 bases. CDR3 length: 16 amino acids. V lost 1 base, J lost 4 bases, and 6 bases stayed unmatched. Here the CDR3 reads CASSLGWGQGPDTQYF. The CDR3 nucleotides read TGTGCCAGCAGTTTAGGTTGGGGACAGGGCCCAGATACGCAGTATTTT.

V gene TRBV21-1 combines with J gene TRBJ1-2; TRBD1 was called by the table and not checked on the DNA. TRBV21-1 is labeled a pseudogene. The CDR3 contains 17 residues. CDR3 sequence: CASSKPRRPPEGFGYTF. CDR3 DNA: TGTGCCAGCAGCAAACCTAGAAGGCCCCCGGAGGGGTTTGGCTACACCTTC.

The chain joins TRBV19 to TRBJ2-3, with D maybe TRBD1 (6 bases). This CDR3 is 16 amino acids long. Germline-derived CDR1 and CDR2 are LNHDA and SQIVND (reference sequence). Trimming took 1 base from V and 0 from J, leaving 11 bases between them. CDR3 bases: TGTGCCAGTAGTATAGGCCGACAGGTTAGCACAGATACGCAGTATTTT. Amino acid sequence: CASSIGRQVSTDTQYF.

The chain is built from TRBV7-2 and TRBJ2-1; 7 nucleotides line up with TRBD2. This CDR3 is built from 15 residues. Germline V lookup: CDR1 SGHTA, CDR2 FQGNSA. Germline trimming cut 5 bases from V and 4 bases from J; bases unmatched to any gene: 8. CDR3 loop: CASSLSGTQYNEQFF. As DNA, the CDR3 is TGTGCCAGCAGCCTCAGCGGGACCCAATACAATGAGCAGTTCTTC.

The chain links TRBV23-1 to TRBJ2-7; TRBD1 or TRBD2 may be the D gene (5 bases each). TRBV23-1 is sorted into the ORF group, with uncertain function. Trimming stripped 2 bases from V and 4 bases from J, with 9 bases between. The CDR3 has 13 residues. For the CDR3, the DNA is TGCGCCAGCAGTCAAAGGGACGGTTACGAGCAGTACTTC. Protein: CASSQRDGYEQYF.

As DNA, the CDR3 is TGTGCCAGCAGCTCCGGGAACACAGATACGCAGTATTTT. This translates into CASSSGNTDTQYF. The chain joins TRBV7-6 to TRBJ2-3; tentatively, D is TRBD2 (5 bases). V lost 4 bases and J lost 2, with 7 bases in between. The CDR3 has 13 residues. CDR1 is SGHVS and CDR2 is FNYEAQ in the germline V gene.